The 32 T cell receptor beta chains presented below share a single source sample, sequenced in a study of T cells in narcolepsy. Their antigens remain unidentified. Data came from immunoSEQ multiplex PCR; TCRdb stores just in-frame clones and leaves some out. Of roughly 2,500 clones in the sample, 20% to 30% are singletons; the top ten hold 19%. The material sequenced was cultured CD4+ T cells from cerebrospinal fluid. These receptors were collected from a human donor with narcolepsy.

The V call is TRBV7-8, the J call TRBJ2-7; 7 bases fit TRBD2. Per germline, CDR1 SGHVS and CDR2 FQNEAQ. V lost 5 bases and J lost 5; bases outside the gene matches: 0. The length of the CDR3 is 11 residues. DNA for the CDR3: TGTGCCAGCAGCCGGGGGGACGAGCAGTACTTC. It codes for CASSRGDEQYF.

On this clone itself: At one boundary the junction diverges from the germline segment, which might be a read error. This chain uses TRBV5-5 with TRBJ2-7, with TRBD1 as a possible D gene (6 bases). The CDR3 is 16 residues long. Germline V gene sequence: CDR1 SGHKS, CDR2 YYEKEE (reference sequence). CDR3 sequence reads: CASSQKGVDSSYEQYF. The CDR3 nucleotides read TGCGCCAGCAGCCAAAAGGGGGTTGATAGCTCCTACGAGCAGTACTTC. Filled out from reference TRBV5-5 and TRBJ2-7, the complete variable domain reads DAGVTQSPTHLIKTRGQQVTLRCSPISGHKSVSWYQQVLGQGPQFIFQYYEKEERGRGNFPDRFSARQFPNYSSELNVNALLLGDSALYLCASSQKGVDSSYEQYFGPGTRLTVT.

This clone appeared a few times. V gene TRBV2 combines with J gene TRBJ1-2; D is possibly TRBD1 (6 bases). Germline lookup yields CDR1 SNHLY and CDR2 FYNNEI. The V end was cut by 10 bases, the J end by 4 bases, with 13 bases between. This CDR3 is built from 12 residues. CDR3 amino acids: CATQDRGYGYTF. CDR3 coding DNA: TGTGCCACCCAGGACAGAGGCTATGGCTACACCTTC.

The chain recombines TRBV9 with TRBJ1-6; 8 bases align to TRBD1. CDR3 length equals 14 residues. Germline V gene data show CDR1 as SGDLS and CDR2 as YYNGEE. The trim removed 4 bases at V and 7 bases at J, leaving 4 bases unmatched. The CDR3, as DNA: TGTGCCAGCAGCCTGACAGGGGTAAATTCACCCCTCCACTTT. Amino acids: CASSLTGVNSPLHF.

In its sample, this clone was seen a few times. With only one base between it and a far larger clone, this is likely a read error. Other DNA sequences from this sample encode an identical CDR3 as well. The chain employs TRBV5-1 and TRBJ2-5; D is ambiguous. Deletions cut 2 bases from V and 5 bases from J, with 13 bases between. The V gene's germline CDR1 is SGHRS and CDR2 YFSETQ. This CDR3 has 14 residues. The CDR3, as DNA: TGCGCCAGCAGCTTAAGGTTAGGGCGGGAGACCCAGTACTTC. Residues: CASSLRLGRETQYF.

CDR3 in amino acids: CASSFHRTSNTEAFF. CDR3 DNA sequence: TGTGCCAGCAGTTTCCATAGGACTTCGAACACTGAAGCTTTCTTT. The chain recombines TRBV25-1 with TRBJ1-1, with no clear D. Germline V gene lookup returns CDR1 MGHDK and CDR2 SYGVNS. V lost 5 bases and J 1 base, leaving 14 bases between the germline ends. This CDR3 is built from 15 residues.

This clone is categorized as large. At the DNA level, this CDR3 is encoded by other sequences in the same sample as well. The CDR3 DNA follows: TGCGCCAGCAGCCAAAATTCGGTGGGTGAAAAACTGTTTTTT. Its translation is CASSQNSVGEKLFF. J is TRBJ1-4 and V is TRBV4-3; D call uncertain. The CDR3 has 14 amino acids. The germline V and J ends were trimmed by 2 bases and 7 bases, with 11 bases remaining between them. CDR1 LGHNA and CDR2 YSLEER come from the germline V gene.

This chain links TRBV2 with TRBJ2-5; D remains unclear. Looked up from germline, CDR1 is SNHLY and CDR2 is FYNNEI. V was clipped by 0 bases and J by 6 bases, with 11 bases between them. The CDR3 consists of 14 residues. The CDR3 DNA sequence: TGTGCCAGCAGTGAAGCAGGCAGGATCCAGACCCAGTACTTC. Its protein product is CASSEAGRIQTQYF.

Remarks on this clone: The likely explanation is a read error, given a far larger clone one base away. Other DNA sequences within the sample encode an identical CDR3. The gene calls are TRBV5-5 and TRBJ2-3; D unclear. Germline values: CDR1 SGHKS, CDR2 YYEKEE (reference sequence). V shed 4 bases and J shed 0 bases, with 15 bases lying between them. The CDR3 runs to 16 residues. The CDR3 sequence: CASSQGPFSSTDTQYF. The CDR3, as DNA: TGTGCCAGCAGCCAAGGTCCGTTCTCTAGCACAGATACGCAGTATTTT. The full variable domain, with the rest looked up from reference TRBV5-5 and TRBJ2-3, is DAGVTQSPTHLIKTRGQQVTLRCSPISGHKSVSWYQQVLGQGPQFIFQYYEKEERGRGNFPDRFSARQFPNYSSELNVNALLLGDSALYLCASSQGPFSSTDTQYFGPGTRLTVL.

About this clone: A read error is likely here: a far larger clone is one base away. The chain joins TRBV5-1 to TRBJ1-2; 11 bases match TRBD1. The CDR3 length is 15 residues. CDR1 and CDR2 from the germline V gene are SGHRS and YFSETQ. The CDR3 region is CASGLSRTGGFGYTF. The CDR3 nucleotides are TGCGCCAGCGGCTTGAGTCGGACAGGGGGCTTTGGCTACACCTTC.

Points on this clone: It differs at one base from a far larger clone, so likely a read error. This chain connects TRBV5-6 to TRBJ2-5; D uncertain. The length of the CDR3 is 14 residues. Germline CDR1 SGHDT, CDR2 YYEEEE. The CDR3 DNA sequence: TGTGCCAGCTGCTTAAGGTTAGGGCGGGAGACCCAGTACTTC. This translates into CASCLRLGRETQYF.

The chain recombines TRBV6-6 with TRBJ2-5; perhaps TRBD1 as D (6 bases). The germline gives CDR1 MNHNY, CDR2 SVGAGI (reference sequence). The CDR3 is 14 residues long. V shed 6 bases and J shed 7 bases, with 18 bases lying between them. The CDR3 here is CASRPKQGFGTQYF. The CDR3, as DNA: TGTGCCAGCAGACCAAAACAGGGCTTCGGGACCCAGTACTTC.

This clone appeared a few times. This likely reflects a read error, since a far larger clone is one base away. This chain joins TRBV5-8 and TRBJ1-5, with no clear D. CDR1 and CDR2 (germline): SGHTS, YDEGEE. Between the trimmed V and J ends, which lost 3 bases and 3 bases, there was a span of 7 bases. This CDR3 contains 13 residues. The CDR3 region is CASSWLANQPQHF. The CDR3 DNA reads as TGTGCCAGCAGCTGGTTGGCCAATCAGCCCCAGCATTTT.

As regards this clone: A far larger clone is one base from this, pointing to a likely read error. The same CDR3 can be traced to other DNA sequences in this sample. V is TRBV7-9 and J is TRBJ1-2; no clear D gene. This CDR3 has 15 amino acids. V lost 1 base and J 5 bases, leaving 14 bases between the germline ends. CDR1 SEHNR and CDR2 FQNEAQ come from the germline V gene (reference sequence). The CDR3 sequence is CASSLVGTTLYGYTF. CDR3 coding DNA: TGTGCCAGCAGCTTAGTTGGTACAACACTTTATGGCTACACCTTC.

The gene calls are TRBV11-3 and TRBJ2-1; D gene uncertain. This CDR3 is 11 amino acids long. V lost 2 bases and J 8 bases, leaving 4 bases between the germline ends. CDR1 is SGHNT, CDR2 YENEEA, per germline. The CDR3 bases are TGTGCCAGCAGCTTATCCTATGAGCAGTTCTTC. It translates to CASSLSYEQFF.

This CDR3 reads CASSGTGGARTSTDTQYF. The DNA for the CDR3 is TGTGCCAGCAGCGGTACAGGGGGCGCGAGGACTAGCACAGATACGCAGTATTTT. The V call is TRBV9, the J call TRBJ2-3; 9 bases fit TRBD1. The germline CDR1 and CDR2 sequences are SGDLS and YYNGEE. V dropped 3 bases and J dropped 0; count of bases not matched to a gene: 11. This CDR3 has 18 residues.

This rearrangement joins TRBV7-3 to TRBJ2-3, with D possibly TRBD1 on 6 matching bases. V was cut by 9 bases and J by 2 bases, with 18 bases left in between. Germline V gene data show CDR1 as SGHTA and CDR2 as FQGTGA. This CDR3 contains 15 residues. For the CDR3, the DNA is TGTGCCAGTAGCGTCCAGGGGTGGAACACAGATACGCAGTATTTT. It specifies CASSVQGWNTDTQYF.

The chain links TRBV7-4 to TRBJ2-3; TRBD2 agrees at 7 bases. J lost 3 bases, V lost 3 bases, and 0 bases had no gene match. The CDR3 extends over 13 amino acids. Germline assignment: CDR1 SGHVT and CDR2 SQSDAQ. The CDR3 DNA reads as TGTGCCAGCAGCTTGGGGGGGACAGATACGCAGTATTTT. Its protein is CASSLGGTDTQYF.

This clone was seen a handful of times. Possible read error: a much larger clone is one base away. The chain has TRBV9 and TRBJ1-4, with D perhaps matching TRBD1 (6 bases). This CDR3 has 15 residues. Germline CDR1 and CDR2: SGDLS and YYNGEE. CDR3 in DNA: TGTCCCAGCAGCGCACGGGGGGGCCGGGGTGAAAAACTGTTTTTT. Protein: CPSSARGGRGEKLFF.

About this clone: It differs at one base from a far larger clone, so likely a read error. The sample holds other DNA sequences that translate to the same CDR3. The J gene is TRBJ2-3, the V gene TRBV7-3; maybe TRBD1 (7 bases). CDR3 size: 15 residues. The germline CDR1 and CDR2 sequences are SGHTA and FQGTGA. V lost 5 bases to trimming and J lost 2 bases, with 14 bases between them. In DNA form, the CDR3 reads TGTGCCAGCAGCGTCCAGGGGGGTAACACAGATACGCAGTATTTT. This sequence encodes CASSVQGGNTDTQYF.

The CDR3 nucleotides read TGTGCCAGCAGCCTCTCACAGGGAAGGCAAGAGACCCAGTACTTC. It codes for CASSLSQGRQETQYF. The gene calls are TRBV9 and TRBJ2-5; tentative D call: TRBD1 (6 bases). This CDR3 is 15 amino acids long. With 4 bases removed from V and 2 bases from J, the gap between germline ends came to 15 bases. Germline CDR1 is SGDLS and CDR2 is YYNGEE.

Within the sample, this clone is medium-sized. This rearrangement joins TRBV28 to TRBJ2-7; 7 bases align to TRBD1. The length of the CDR3 is 14 residues. Losses at the gene ends were 3 bases for V and 2 bases for J; bases not matched to a gene: 4. Germline assignment: CDR1 MDHEN and CDR2 SYDVKM. CDR3 nucleotides: TGTGCCAGCAGTTTTCCGACAGGGACCTACGAGCAGTACTTC. Translating gives CASSFPTGTYEQYF.

This clone turned up a few times. V gene TRBV5-4 combines with J gene TRBJ2-7; D might be TRBD1 or TRBD2, each matching 5 bases. V was trimmed by 4 bases and J by 0 bases, leaving 14 bases between them. Germline V gene sequence: CDR1 SGHNT, CDR2 YYREEE (reference sequence). CDR3 length: 15 residues. In DNA form, the CDR3 reads TGTGCCAGCAGCGCCCACGTTGGGGGCTCCTACGAGCAGTACTTC. Amino acid sequence: CASSAHVGGSYEQYF. The variable domain in full, with the rest retrieved from reference TRBV5-4 and TRBJ2-7, is ETGVTQSPTHLIKTRGQQVTLRCSSQSGHNTVSWYQQALGQGPQFIFQYYREEENGRGNFPPRFSGLQFPNYSSELNVNALELDDSALYLCASSAHVGGSYEQYFGPGTRLTVT.

In nucleotides, the CDR3 is TGCGCCAGCAGCCATCAGACAGGGACCCAAGAGACCCAGTACTTC. Protein sequence: CASSHQTGTQETQYF. This rearrangement joins TRBV5-1 to TRBJ2-5; 7 nucleotides line up with TRBD1. Per the germline V gene, CDR1 is SGHRS and CDR2 is YFSETQ. The CDR3 loop spans 15 amino acids. The trim removed 4 bases at V and 1 base at J, leaving 7 bases unmatched.

The V gene is TRBV7-2, the J gene TRBJ2-7; D is undetermined. Per the germline V gene, CDR1 is SGHTA and CDR2 is FQGNSA. Trimming pared 5 bases from V and 7 bases from J, leaving 15 bases between. The CDR3 has 13 residues. CDR3 DNA: TGTGCCAGCAGCCATAACTTAGTGGGGGAGCAGTACTTC. Protein product: CASSHNLVGEQYF.

This chain uses TRBV7-2 with TRBJ1-5; TRBD1 matches 9 bases. The CDR3 is 18 residues long. V lost 6 bases, J lost 0 bases, and 12 bases stayed unmatched. In germline, CDR1 is SGHTA, CDR2 FQGNSA. CDR3 DNA sequence: TGTGCCAGCAGTTTCCTAGGACAGGGGCGATATAGCAATCAGCCCCAGCATTTT. Amino acid sequence: CASSFLGQGRYSNQPQHF.

This clone was picked up a small number of times. The chain recombines TRBV27 with TRBJ1-2; 10 bases are shared with TRBD1. CDR3 size: 12 residues. V was clipped by 4 bases and J by 10 bases; unmatched bases: 3. Germline lookup yields CDR1 MNHEY and CDR2 SMNVEV (reference sequence). Here the CDR3 reads CASSYGQGVYTF. CDR3 nucleotides: TGTGCCAGCAGTTACGGACAGGGGGTCTACACCTTC.

The genes are TRBV7-9 and TRBJ2-5; D gene ambiguous. Trimming shortened V by 0 bases and J by 2 bases, and 7 bases separated the two germline ends. CDR1 and CDR2 (germline): SEHNR, FQNEAQ (reference sequence). The CDR3 is 14 amino acids. CDR3 protein: CASSLAPRQETQYF. Here the CDR3 DNA reads TGTGCCAGCAGCTTAGCGCCTCGACAAGAGACCCAGTACTTC.

This chain connects TRBV4-3 to TRBJ1-2; D is unclear. Looked up from germline, CDR1 is LGHNA and CDR2 is YSLEER. CDR3 length: 12 residues. Trimming took off 0 bases at V and 4 bases at J, with 3 bases between the two ends. CDR3 sequence: CASSQEVYGYTF. The CDR3 nucleotides read TGCGCCAGCAGCCAAGAGGTCTATGGCTACACCTTC.

This clone was counted between two and nine times. The chain recombines TRBV7-4 with TRBJ1-2; the D gene is possibly TRBD1 (6 bases). The CDR3 spans 13 residues. Looked up from germline, CDR1 is SGHVT and CDR2 is SQSDAQ. The ends were cut back, 5 bases at V and 2 bases at J, with 9 bases in the middle. The CDR3 protein is CASSPTGNYGYTF. The CDR3 coding sequence is TGTGCCAGCAGCCCTACAGGGAACTATGGCTACACCTTC. Using reference TRBV7-4 and TRBJ1-2 for the parts outside the CDR3, the full variable domain is GAGVSQSPRYKVAKRGRDVALRCDSISGHVTLYWYRQTLGQGSEVLTYSQSDAQRDKSGRPSGRFSAERPERSVSTLKIQRTEQGDSAVYLCASSPTGNYGYTFGSGTRLTVV.

Note on this clone: A much larger clone differs from this one at a single base, so this may be a read error. The gene calls are TRBV11-3 and TRBJ2-7, with unresolved D. Germline-derived CDR1 and CDR2 are SGHNT and YENEEA. V was trimmed by 3 bases and J by 7 bases, leaving 13 bases between them. The CDR3 runs 13 residues. CDR3 sequence (DNA): TGTGCCAGCAGCTTCCTATTGGACGGGGAGCAGTACTTC. Translation gives CASSFLLDGEQYF.

With regard to this clone: This may come from a read error, since a much larger clone is one base off. Other DNA sequences in the same sample also yield this CDR3. This chain uses TRBV30 with TRBJ1-1, with D perhaps matching TRBD1 (6 bases). Germline CDR1 GTSNPN, CDR2 SVGIG (reference sequence). This CDR3 spans 16 amino acids. The CDR3 region is CAWSAWGAPMNTEAFF. CDR3 coding DNA: TGTGCGTGGAGTGCCTGGGGGGCTCCCATGAACACTGAAGCTTTCTTT.